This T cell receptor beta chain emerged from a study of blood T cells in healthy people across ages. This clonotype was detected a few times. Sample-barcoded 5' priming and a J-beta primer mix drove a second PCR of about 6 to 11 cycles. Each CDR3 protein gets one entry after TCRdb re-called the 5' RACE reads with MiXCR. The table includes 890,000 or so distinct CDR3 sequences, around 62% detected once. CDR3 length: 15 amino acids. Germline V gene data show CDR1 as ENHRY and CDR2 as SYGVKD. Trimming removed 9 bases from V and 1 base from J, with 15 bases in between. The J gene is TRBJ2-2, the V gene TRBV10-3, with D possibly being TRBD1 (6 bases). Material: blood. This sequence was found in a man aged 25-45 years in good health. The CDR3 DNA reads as TGTGCCATTTGGACCGGACAGAGGAACACCGGGGAGCTGTTTTTT. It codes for CAIWTGQRNTGELFF.